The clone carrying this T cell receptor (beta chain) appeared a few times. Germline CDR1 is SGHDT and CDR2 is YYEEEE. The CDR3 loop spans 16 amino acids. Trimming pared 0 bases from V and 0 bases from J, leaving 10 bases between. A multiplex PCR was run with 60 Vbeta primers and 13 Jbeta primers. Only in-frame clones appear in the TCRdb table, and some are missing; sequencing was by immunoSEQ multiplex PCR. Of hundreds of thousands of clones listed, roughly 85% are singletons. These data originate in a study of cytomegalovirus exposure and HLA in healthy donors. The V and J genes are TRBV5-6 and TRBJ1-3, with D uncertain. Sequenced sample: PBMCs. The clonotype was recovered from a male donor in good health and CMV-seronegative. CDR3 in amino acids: CASSLDRGSSGNTIYF. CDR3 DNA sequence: TGTGCCAGCAGCTTGGATCGTGGCAGCTCTGGAAACACCATATATTTT.